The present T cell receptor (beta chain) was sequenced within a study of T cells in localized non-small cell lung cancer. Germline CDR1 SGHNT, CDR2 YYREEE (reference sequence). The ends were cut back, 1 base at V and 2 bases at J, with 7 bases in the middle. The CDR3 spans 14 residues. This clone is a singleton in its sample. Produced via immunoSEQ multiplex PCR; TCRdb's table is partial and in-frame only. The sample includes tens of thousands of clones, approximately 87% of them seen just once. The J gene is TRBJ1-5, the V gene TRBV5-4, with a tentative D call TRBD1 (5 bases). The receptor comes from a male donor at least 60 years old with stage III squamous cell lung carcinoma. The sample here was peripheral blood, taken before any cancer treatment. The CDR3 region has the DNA TGTGCCAGCAGCTTGAGGGGAGGCAATCAGCCCCAGCATTTT. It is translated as CASSLRGGNQPQHF.